This entry lists 5 T cell receptor beta chains sequenced from one sample in a study of T-cell reconstitution after alpha-beta-depleted transplantation in children (TCRdb year 2016). The sample's treatment or condition label, in plain terms: allogeneic hematopoietic cell transplantation with graft depleted of TCRalphabeta T cells and CD19 B cells. The protocol used for the library was PCR. The reads were generated on an Illumina HiSeq 2500. TCR libraries were prepared with molecular barcoding, using unique molecular identifiers to normalize TCRbeta repertoire quantification. The public reads were reanalyzed by TCRdb: fastp trimming at Q25, MiXCR alignment, in-frame beta chains only. Rows with one shared CDR3 protein collapse into an entry with the most common genes and DNA. Recorded for this sample are hundreds of thousands of distinct CDR3 sequences; under 9.5% of them occurred a single time. The ten top clones hold 6.3% of the sample.

Material: PBMCs, mostly from graft donor cells, obtained 180 days after TCRalphabeta/CD19-depleted stem cell transplant. The origin of the receptors is a male patient under 18 who had a stem cell transplant for acute lymphoblastic leukemia, so the T cells may come from the graft donor.

This clonotype was recorded at least ten times. The chain has TRBV27 and TRBJ2-7; 7 bases match TRBD1. The CDR3 runs to 14 residues. With 0 bases clipped from V and 9 bases from J, the junction kept 8 bases outside the gene matches. In germline, CDR1 is MNHEY, CDR2 SMNVEV (reference sequence). The CDR3 nucleotides are TGTGCCAGCAGTTTATCACTAGGACAGGTCGGGCAGTACTTC. Its protein is CASSLSLGQVGQYF.

The gene calls are TRBV5-1 and TRBJ1-3; 9 bases line up with TRBD1. The J segment lost 2 bases and the V segment lost 0 bases, leaving 6 bases of the junction unmatched. This CDR3 spans 17 amino acids. Germline-derived CDR1 and CDR2 are SGHRS and YFSETQ. The CDR3 loop reads CASSLGPNRGPGNTIYF. The CDR3 nucleotides read TGCGCCAGCAGCTTGGGGCCCAACAGGGGGCCTGGAAACACCATATATTTT.

This clonotype was found many times. The V call is TRBV6-2 or TRBV6-3, the J call TRBJ1-2; no clear D. Looked up from germline, CDR1 is MNHEY and CDR2 is SVGEGT. V shed 2 bases and J shed 13 bases, with 11 bases lying between them. This CDR3 has 11 amino acids. Written as DNA, the CDR3 is TGTGCCAGCAGTTACCGCTCGGCCGCCACCTTC. It is translated as CASSYRSAATF.

This clonotype was observed at least ten times. Compared with germline, one end of the junction differs, possibly owing to a read error. CDR3 sequence (DNA): TGTGCCACCAGTCAGGGAGGCTGGGATTGGGCCTCCTATAATTCACCCCTCCACTTT. Its translation: CATSQGGWDWASYNSPLHF. This sequence joins TRBV10-3 and TRBJ1-6; D is perhaps TRBD1 (5 bases). CDR3 length equals 19 residues. CDR1 is ENHRY and CDR2 is SYGVKD in the germline V gene.

This clonotype was seen many times. The chain joins TRBV29-1 to TRBJ1-2; D uncertain. CDR1 is SQVTM, CDR2 ANQGSEA, per germline. This CDR3 spans 13 amino acids. Trimming stripped 4 bases from V and 5 bases from J, with 14 bases between. The CDR3 loop reads CSVAPRLVYGYTF. Written as DNA, the CDR3 is TGCAGCGTTGCTCCCCGACTAGTATATGGCTACACCTTC.